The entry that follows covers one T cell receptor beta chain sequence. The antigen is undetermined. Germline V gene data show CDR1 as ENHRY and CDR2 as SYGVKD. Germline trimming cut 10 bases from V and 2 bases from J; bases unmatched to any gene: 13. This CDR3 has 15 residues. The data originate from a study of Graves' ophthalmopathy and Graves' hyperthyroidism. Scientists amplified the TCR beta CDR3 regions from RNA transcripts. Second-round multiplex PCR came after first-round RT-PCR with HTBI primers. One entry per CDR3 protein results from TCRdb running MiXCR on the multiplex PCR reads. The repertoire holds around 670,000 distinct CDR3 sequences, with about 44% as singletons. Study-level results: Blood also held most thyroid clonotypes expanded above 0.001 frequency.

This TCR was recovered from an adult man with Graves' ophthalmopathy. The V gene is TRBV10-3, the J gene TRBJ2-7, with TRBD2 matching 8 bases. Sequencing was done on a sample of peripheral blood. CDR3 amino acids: CASSHAPGGAYEQYF. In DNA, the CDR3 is TGTGCCAGCAGCCACGCTCCGGGAGGGGCCTACGAGCAGTACTTC.